These T cell receptor beta chains were read from a single sample in a study of shared clonotypes between healthy human individuals. Using immunoSEQ multiplex PCR, the repertoire was profiled, and TCRdb retains in-frame clones only, with some absent. The sample shows a few million clones, roughly 95% of them seen only once. Sequencing was performed on naive CD8+ T cells from PBMCs. The receptors were sampled from a man in his late teens or twenties in good health. Some clones in this sample may be carry-over from other donors' samples. Both conserved end residues are part of each CDR3. The order of the fields is J gene, clone size, V gene, D gene, CDR3 DNA, CDR3 protein. The D gene is left open where the match is weak. Size is omitted from some rows. Given values are once, few, many or a class for expanded clones.

>TRBJ2-7|-|TRBV10-3|TRBD2
TGTGCCATCAGTGAGTCCCTGGCCCCGGGGGGAGAGCAGTACTTC
CAISESLAPGGEQYF
>TRBJ2-3|-|TRBV7-9|TRBD2
TGTGCCAGCAGCTTCTTAGGACTAGCAACAGATACGCAGTATTTT
CASSFLGLATDTQYF
>TRBJ2-7|-|TRBV5-4|TRBD1
TGTGCCAGCAGCTTCCCGGGACAGGCTTTCGAGCAGTACTTC
CASSFPGQAFEQYF
>TRBJ1-2|-|TRBV27|-
TGTGCCAGCAGTTTAGCCGGCGGGAACTATGGCTACACCTTC
CASSLAGGNYGYTF
>TRBJ2-1|-|TRBV27|-
TGTGCCAGCAGTTTACGGGTGCGAAGTCTATACAATGAGCAGTTCTTC
CASSLRVRSLYNEQFF
>TRBJ1-2|-|TRBV14|TRBD1
TGTGCCAGCAGCCAATATCGAACAGGGGTACAAAGTGGCTACACCTTC
CASSQYRTGVQSGYTF
>TRBJ2-7|-|TRBV6-5|TRBD1
TGTGCCAGCAGTTACTCGGGCAGGGGGTACACCTACGAGCAGTACTTC
CASSYSGRGYTYEQYF
>TRBJ1-1|few|TRBV6-6|-
TGTGCCAGCAGCGATCACAGGGTCATGAACACTGAAGCTTTCTTT
CASSDHRVMNTEAFF
>TRBJ2-7|-|TRBV5-1|TRBD2
TGCGCCAGCAGCTCTCCTTTAGCGGGAGCTTTCCACGAGCAGTACTTC
CASSSPLAGAFHEQYF
>TRBJ1-5|-|TRBV4-1|-
TGCGCCAGCTCTCAGAGGGGGGGGGTCGGGCCCCAGCATTTT
CASSQRGGVGPQHF
>TRBJ2-7|-|TRBV25-1|-
TGTGCCAGCAGTGATTCCGGGACAACTACCTACGAGCAGTACTTC
CASSDSGTTTYEQYF
>TRBJ1-5|few|TRBV21-1|-
TGTGCCAGCAGCAAATCTTCAGGGGCCCCATTT
CASSKSSGAPF
>TRBJ2-1|-|TRBV7-9|-
TGTGCCAGCAGACTGAGGGTTCTGGATGAGCAGTTCTTC
CASRLRVLDEQFF
>TRBJ1-5|-|TRBV7-9|-
TGTGCCAGCAGCTCCGGACACTTCAATCAGCCCCAGCATTTT
CASSSGHFNQPQHF
>TRBJ2-3|once|TRBV9|-
TGTGCCAGCAGCGGAGGCCGGGACGCTATCACAGATACGCAGTATTTT
CASSGGRDAITDTQYF
>TRBJ1-2|once|TRBV29-1|-
TGCAGCGTTGAAGATTCTGACGAGGGGGGTGGGTATGGCTACACCTTC
CSVEDSDEGGGYGYTF
>TRBJ1-4|-|TRBV4-3|-
TGCGCCAGCAGCCAAGGGTCAAGGTTGACTAATGAAAAACTGTTTTTT
CASSQGSRLTNEKLFF
>TRBJ2-7|-|TRBV2|TRBD2
TGTGCCAGCAGCGCTAGCGGGGCCTACTACGAGCAGTACTTC
CASSASGAYYEQYF
>TRBJ1-2|once|TRBV13|-
TGTGCCAGCAGCGCACGGGGGGCGCCTAACTATGGCTACACCTTC
CASSARGAPNYGYTF
>TRBJ2-2|-|TRBV5-1|-
TGCGCCAGCAGCCCTGACCGACTAGACTTAGACACCGGGGAGCTGTTTTTT
CASSPDRLDLDTGELFF
>TRBJ2-1|-|TRBV5-1|TRBD2
TGCGCCAGCAGCTTGGAAGGGCCGGGACTAGCGGGAGAGGATGAGCAGTTCTTC
CASSLEGPGLAGEDEQFF
>TRBJ1-1|-|TRBV15|-
TGTGCCACCAGCCTCGGAATGAACACTGAAGCTTTCTTT
CATSLGMNTEAFF
>TRBJ2-5|-|TRBV27|-
TGTGCCAGCAGCCCCCTGGAGGGTTGGTGGGAGACCCAGTACTTC
CASSPLEGWWETQYF
>TRBJ2-5|-|TRBV28|-
TGTGCCAGCTACGGTATTAGGGGGACCCAGTACTTC
CASYGIRGTQYF
>TRBJ2-7|-|TRBV29-1|TRBD1
TGCAGCGTTGAGAGTAGACAGGGGTCCTACGAGCAGTACTTC
CSVESRQGSYEQYF
>TRBJ2-1|-|TRBV9|-
TGTGCCAGCAGTGGGGGATTGCGCCCGTACAATGAGCAGTTCTTC
CASSGGLRPYNEQFF
>TRBJ2-3|-|TRBV5-1|TRBD2
TGCGCCAGCAGCTTCTGGCGGGAGGGCCCAGATACGCAGTATTTT
CASSFWREGPDTQYF
>TRBJ2-1|-|TRBV28|-
TGTGCCAGCAGTACCCCGGTCGCCTACAATGAGCAGTTCTTC
CASSTPVAYNEQFF
>TRBJ2-7|-|TRBV29-1|-
TGCAGCGTTTGGGGCAGGGACTACGAGCAGTACTTC
CSVWGRDYEQYF
>TRBJ2-2|-|TRBV7-6|-
TGTGCCAGCAGCTTATTGGCGGGACCGGGACCCGGGGAGCTGTTTTTT
CASSLLAGPGPGELFF
>TRBJ1-4|-|TRBV28|-
TGTGCCAGCAGTTACCGTCCGGGGCAAGGGATTGAAAAACTGTTTTTT
CASSYRPGQGIEKLFF
>TRBJ2-7|once|TRBV7-9|TRBD1
TGTGCCAGCCGGTCCGGGGACAGGGGCCTGTACGAGCAGTACTTC
CASRSGDRGLYEQYF
>TRBJ2-2|-|TRBV19|-
TGTGCCAGTAGTATTGTGGGGATAAGTACCGGGGAGCTGTTTTTT
CASSIVGISTGELFF
>TRBJ2-7|-|TRBV29-1|-
TGCAGCGTCGCGTTTGGTTCCTATCTAGGCGAGCAGTACTTC
CSVAFGSYLGEQYF
>TRBJ2-3|-|TRBV2|-
TGTGCCAGCAGTGAGTCCAGGCAGGGCCCCACAGATACGCAGTATTTT
CASSESRQGPTDTQYF
>TRBJ2-7|-|TRBV30|TRBD2
TGTGCCTGGAGGCCACTAGCGGGAGTCGACGAGCAGTACTTC
CAWRPLAGVDEQYF
>TRBJ1-1|once|TRBV4-1|-
TGCGCCAGCAGCCCTGGGAAGGCCATGAACACTGAAGCTTTCTTT
CASSPGKAMNTEAFF
>TRBJ2-7|-|TRBV28|TRBD2
TGTGCCAGCACAAGGACTAGCGGGTTCTACGAGCAGTACTTC
CASTRTSGFYEQYF
>TRBJ1-1|-|TRBV7-8|-
TGTGCCAGCAGCTTAGCTAGGGCCACTGAAGCTTTCTTT
CASSLARATEAFF
>TRBJ2-3|-|TRBV11-2|-
TGTGCCAGCAGCCCCCGGGGCGCTAGAGTTTGGTATTTT
CASSPRGARVWYF
>TRBJ1-2|once|TRBV29-1|-
TGCAGCGTTATAGGGGGGCCCCATGGCTACACCTTC
CSVIGGPHGYTF
>TRBJ2-3|-|TRBV18|-
TGTGCCAGCTCACCCCAGCCTCGCAGGGCCGATACGCAGTATTTT
CASSPQPRRADTQYF
>TRBJ2-7|once|TRBV2|TRBD2
TGTGCCAGCAGTGTACGCTCGGGACTAGCGGGAGGGTACGAGCAGTACTTC
CASSVRSGLAGGYEQYF
>TRBJ2-3|-|TRBV12-5|TRBD2
TGTGCTAGTGGTTTGGTTAGCGGGAGGGGCGGCACAGATACGCAGTATTTT
CASGLVSGRGGTDTQYF
>TRBJ2-1|-|TRBV27|TRBD1
TGTGCCAGCGTCCCGGGACAGGGCTTTGGCAATGAGCAGTTCTTC
CASVPGQGFGNEQFF
>TRBJ2-5|-|TRBV4-1|-
TGCGCCAGCAGCCACCCCGGGGCAGTCGTAGGGGAGACCCAGTACTTC
CASSHPGAVVGETQYF
>TRBJ2-2|-|TRBV9|TRBD2
TGTGCCAGCAGCGAGGCGGGAGGGCCGAACGGGGAGCTGTTTTTT
CASSEAGGPNGELFF